This TCR beta chain was documented in a study of T-cell memory formation after mild COVID-19. Study-level results: Detection of some responders pre-infection suggested pre-existing cross-reactive memory T cells participated. The study found balanced CD4/CD8 in clones contracting day 15 to 85 and a CD4+ lean in later expanders. Those CD4+ clones that contracted were mainly in CM and EM (CD8+ ones in EMRA).

MiXCR was run by TCRdb on the 5' RACE reads, yielding one entry per CDR3 protein. Of 400,000 to 500,000 distinct CDR3 sequences detected, around 20% appear once; the ten largest clones hold 8.4%. J gave up 3 bases and V 5 bases, and 11 bases lay outside the gene matches. The CDR3 has 16 residues. Germline V gene data show CDR1 as MNHEY and CDR2 as SVGAGI. This clonotype has only a few counts. Its antigen is undetermined. Specimen: PBMCs or a T cell subset sorted from them (not recorded which). This receptor was taken from an adult woman who had mild COVID-19 (a few samples of this study predate the infection). Cell type and time point are not known. This rearrangement joins TRBV6-5 to TRBJ1-2; 8 nucleotides line up with TRBD1. CDR3 in DNA: TGTGCCAGCAGTGTCACAGGGGGTTCCCTATACTATGGCTACACCTTC. Protein sequence: CASSVTGGSLYYGYTF.